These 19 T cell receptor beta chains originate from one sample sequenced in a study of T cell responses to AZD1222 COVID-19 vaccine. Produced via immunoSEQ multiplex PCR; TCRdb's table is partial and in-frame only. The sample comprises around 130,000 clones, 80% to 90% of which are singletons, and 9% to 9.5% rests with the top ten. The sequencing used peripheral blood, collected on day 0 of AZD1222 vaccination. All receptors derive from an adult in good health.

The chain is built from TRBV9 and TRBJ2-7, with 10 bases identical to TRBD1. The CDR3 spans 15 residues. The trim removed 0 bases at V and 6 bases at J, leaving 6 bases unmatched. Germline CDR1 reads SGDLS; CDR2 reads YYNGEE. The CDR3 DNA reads TGTGCCAGCAGCGTAGGGGACAGGGGAATTCGCGAGCAGTACTTC. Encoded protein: CASSVGDRGIREQYF.

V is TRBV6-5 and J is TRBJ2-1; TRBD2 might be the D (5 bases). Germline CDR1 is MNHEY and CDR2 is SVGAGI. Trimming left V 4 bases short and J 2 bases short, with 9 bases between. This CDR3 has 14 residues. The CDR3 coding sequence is TGTGCCAGCAGTTTCGACGGGGCCTACAATGAGCAGTTCTTC. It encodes CASSFDGAYNEQFF.

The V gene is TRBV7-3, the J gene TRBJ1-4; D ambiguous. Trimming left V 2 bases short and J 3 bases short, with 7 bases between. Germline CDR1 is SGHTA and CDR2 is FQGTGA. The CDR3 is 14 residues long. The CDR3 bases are TGTGCCAGCAGCTTACAGGCGGCTAATGAAAAACTGTTTTTT. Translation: CASSLQAANEKLFF.

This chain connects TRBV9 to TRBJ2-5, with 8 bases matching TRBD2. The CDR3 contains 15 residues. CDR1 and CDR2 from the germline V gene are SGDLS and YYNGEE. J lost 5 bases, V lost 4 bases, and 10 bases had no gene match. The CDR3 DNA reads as TGTGCCAGCAGCACCCGGCCTTTAGCGGGGGAGACCCAGTACTTC. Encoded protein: CASSTRPLAGETQYF. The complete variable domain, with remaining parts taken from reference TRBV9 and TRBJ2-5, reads DSGVTQTPKHLITATGQRVTLRCSPRSGDLSVYWYQQSLDQGLQFLIQYYNGEERAKGNILERFSAQQFPDLHSELNLSSLELGDSALYFCASSTRPLAGETQYFGPGTRLLVL.

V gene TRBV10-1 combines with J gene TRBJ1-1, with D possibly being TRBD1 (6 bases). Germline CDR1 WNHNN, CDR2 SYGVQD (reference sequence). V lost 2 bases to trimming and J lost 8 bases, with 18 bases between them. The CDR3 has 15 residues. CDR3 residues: CASSEPTRGPYEAFF. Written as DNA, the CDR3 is TGCGCCAGCAGTGAGCCAACCAGGGGACCGTACGAAGCTTTCTTT.

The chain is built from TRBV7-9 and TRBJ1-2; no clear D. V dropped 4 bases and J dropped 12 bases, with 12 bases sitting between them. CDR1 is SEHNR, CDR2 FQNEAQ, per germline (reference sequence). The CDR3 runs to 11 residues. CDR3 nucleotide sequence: TGTGCCAGCAGCTCTGATGAACGACACACCTTC. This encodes CASSSDERHTF.

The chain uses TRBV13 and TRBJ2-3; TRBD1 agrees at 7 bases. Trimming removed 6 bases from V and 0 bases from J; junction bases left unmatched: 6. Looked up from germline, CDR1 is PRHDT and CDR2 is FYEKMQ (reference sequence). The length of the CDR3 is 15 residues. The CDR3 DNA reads TGTGCCAGCAGATCAACAGGGGCTAGCACAGATACGCAGTATTTT. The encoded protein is CASRSTGASTDTQYF.

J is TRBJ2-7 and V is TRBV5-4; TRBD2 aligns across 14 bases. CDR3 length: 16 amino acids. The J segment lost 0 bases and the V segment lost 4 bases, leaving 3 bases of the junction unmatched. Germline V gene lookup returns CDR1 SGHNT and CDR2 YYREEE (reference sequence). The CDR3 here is CASSGGLAGASYEQYF. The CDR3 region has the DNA TGTGCCAGCAGCGGGGGACTAGCGGGAGCCTCCTACGAGCAGTACTTC.

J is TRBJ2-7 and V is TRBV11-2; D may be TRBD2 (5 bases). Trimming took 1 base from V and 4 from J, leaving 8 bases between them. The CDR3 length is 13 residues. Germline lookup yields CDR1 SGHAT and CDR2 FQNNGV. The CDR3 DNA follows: TGTGCCAGCAGCTTAGCTGGGAGATACGAGCAGTACTTC. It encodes CASSLAGRYEQYF.

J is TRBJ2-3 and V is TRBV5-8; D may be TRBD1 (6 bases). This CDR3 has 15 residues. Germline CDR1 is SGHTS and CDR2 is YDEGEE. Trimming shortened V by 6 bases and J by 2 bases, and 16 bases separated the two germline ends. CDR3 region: CASTPRDTYTDTQYF. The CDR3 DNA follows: TGTGCCAGCACCCCCCGGGACACGTACACAGATACGCAGTATTTT.

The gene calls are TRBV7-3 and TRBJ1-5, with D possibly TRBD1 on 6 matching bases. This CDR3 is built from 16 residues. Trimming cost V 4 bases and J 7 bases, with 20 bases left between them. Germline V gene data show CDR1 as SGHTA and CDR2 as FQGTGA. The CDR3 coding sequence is TGTGCCAGCAGCTCCCCGAGGGGGGGGGCAATGCAGCCCCAGCATTTT. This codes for CASSSPRGGAMQPQHF.

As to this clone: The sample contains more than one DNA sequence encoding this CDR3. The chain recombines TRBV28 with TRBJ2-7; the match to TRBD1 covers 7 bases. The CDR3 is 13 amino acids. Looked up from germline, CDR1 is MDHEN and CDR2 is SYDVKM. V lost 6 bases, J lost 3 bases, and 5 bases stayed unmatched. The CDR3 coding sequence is TGTGCCAGCAGCCCAGGGGGAAGCTACGAGCAGTACTTC. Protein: CASSPGGSYEQYF. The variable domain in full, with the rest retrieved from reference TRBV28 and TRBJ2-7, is DVKVTQSSRYLVKRTGEKVFLECVQDMDHENMFWYRQDPGLGLRLIYFSYDVKMKEKGDIPEGYSVSREKKERFSLILESASTNQTSMYLCASSPGGSYEQYFGPGTRLTVT.

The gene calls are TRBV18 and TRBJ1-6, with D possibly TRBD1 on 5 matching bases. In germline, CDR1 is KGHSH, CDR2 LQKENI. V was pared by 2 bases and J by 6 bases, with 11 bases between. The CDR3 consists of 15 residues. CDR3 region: CASSPLQESNSPLHF. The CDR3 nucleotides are TGTGCCAGCTCACCATTACAGGAGAGTAATTCACCCCTCCACTTT.

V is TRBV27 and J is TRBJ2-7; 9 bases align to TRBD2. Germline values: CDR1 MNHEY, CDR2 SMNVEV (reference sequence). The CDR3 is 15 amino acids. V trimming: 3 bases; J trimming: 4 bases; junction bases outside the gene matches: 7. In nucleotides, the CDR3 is TGTGCCAGCAGTTTGAGGGGGACTAGCAATTACGAGCAGTACTTC. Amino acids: CASSLRGTSNYEQYF.

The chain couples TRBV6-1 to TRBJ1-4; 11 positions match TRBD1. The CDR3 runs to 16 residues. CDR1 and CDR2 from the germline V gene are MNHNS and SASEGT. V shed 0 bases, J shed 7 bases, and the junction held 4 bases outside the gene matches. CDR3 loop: CASSEALGTGGEKLFF. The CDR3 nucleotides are TGTGCCAGCAGTGAAGCGTTGGGGACAGGGGGTGAAAAACTGTTTTTT.

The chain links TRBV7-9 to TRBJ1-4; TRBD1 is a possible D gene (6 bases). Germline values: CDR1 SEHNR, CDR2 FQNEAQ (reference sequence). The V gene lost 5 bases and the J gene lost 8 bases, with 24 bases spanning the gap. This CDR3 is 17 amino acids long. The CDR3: CASSRTAGETSKEKLFF. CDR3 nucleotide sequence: TGTGCCAGCAGCCGAACCGCAGGGGAAACCTCAAAGGAAAAACTGTTTTTT.

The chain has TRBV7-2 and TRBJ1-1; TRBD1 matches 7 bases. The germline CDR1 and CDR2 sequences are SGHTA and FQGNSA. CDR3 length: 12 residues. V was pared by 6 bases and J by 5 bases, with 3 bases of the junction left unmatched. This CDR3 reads CASRRQGTEAFF. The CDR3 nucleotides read TGTGCCAGCAGACGACAGGGAACTGAAGCTTTCTTT.

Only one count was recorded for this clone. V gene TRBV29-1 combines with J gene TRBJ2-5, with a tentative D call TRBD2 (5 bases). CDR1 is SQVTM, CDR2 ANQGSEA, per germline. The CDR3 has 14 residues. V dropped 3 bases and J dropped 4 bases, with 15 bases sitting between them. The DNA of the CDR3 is TGCAGCGTTGATCGGGGAGTTTCGGGAGAGACCCAGTACTTC. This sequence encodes CSVDRGVSGETQYF.

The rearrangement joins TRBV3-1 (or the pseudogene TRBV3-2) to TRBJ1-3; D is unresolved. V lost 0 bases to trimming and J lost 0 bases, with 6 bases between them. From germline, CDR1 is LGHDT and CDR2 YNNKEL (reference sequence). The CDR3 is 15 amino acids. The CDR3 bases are TGTGCCAGCAGCCAAGACACGAACTCTGGAAACACCATATATTTT. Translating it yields CASSQDTNSGNTIYF.